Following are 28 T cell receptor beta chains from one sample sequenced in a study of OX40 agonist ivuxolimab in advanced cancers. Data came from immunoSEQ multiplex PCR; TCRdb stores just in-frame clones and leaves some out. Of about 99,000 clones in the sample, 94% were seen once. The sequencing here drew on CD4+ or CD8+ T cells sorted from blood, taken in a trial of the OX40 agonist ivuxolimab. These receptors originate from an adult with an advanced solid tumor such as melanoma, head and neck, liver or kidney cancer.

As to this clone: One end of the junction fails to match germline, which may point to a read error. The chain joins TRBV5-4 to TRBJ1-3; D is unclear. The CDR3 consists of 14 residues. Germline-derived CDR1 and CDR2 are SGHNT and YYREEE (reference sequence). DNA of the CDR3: TGTGCCAGCAGCTTGGAGGGCCCATCGGCGCAGGTATCTTTT. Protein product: CASSLEGPSAQVSF.

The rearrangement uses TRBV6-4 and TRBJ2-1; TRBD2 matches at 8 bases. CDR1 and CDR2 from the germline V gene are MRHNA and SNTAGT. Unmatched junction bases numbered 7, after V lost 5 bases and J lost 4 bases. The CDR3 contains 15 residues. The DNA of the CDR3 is TGTGCCAGCAGTCTTAGCGGGACGTCTTACAATGAGCAGTTCTTC. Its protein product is CASSLSGTSYNEQFF.

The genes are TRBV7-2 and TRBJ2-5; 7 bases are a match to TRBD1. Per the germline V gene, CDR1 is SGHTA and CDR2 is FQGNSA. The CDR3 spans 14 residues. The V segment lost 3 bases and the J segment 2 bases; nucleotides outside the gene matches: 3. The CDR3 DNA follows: TGTGCCAGCAGCTTCTGGACAGGACAAGAGACCCAGTACTTC. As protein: CASSFWTGQETQYF. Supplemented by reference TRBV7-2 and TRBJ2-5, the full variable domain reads GAGVSQSPSNKVTEKGKDVELRCDPISGHTALYWYRQSLGQGLEFLIYFQGNSAPDKSGLPSDRFSAERTGGSVSTLTIQRTQQEDSAVYLCASSFWTGQETQYFGPGTRLLVL.

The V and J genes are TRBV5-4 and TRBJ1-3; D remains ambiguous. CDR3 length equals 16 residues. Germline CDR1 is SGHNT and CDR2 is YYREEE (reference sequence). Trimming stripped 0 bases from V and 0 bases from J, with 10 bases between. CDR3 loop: CASSLAGGNSGNTIYF. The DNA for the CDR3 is TGTGCCAGCAGCTTGGCTGGAGGGAACTCTGGAAACACCATATATTTT.

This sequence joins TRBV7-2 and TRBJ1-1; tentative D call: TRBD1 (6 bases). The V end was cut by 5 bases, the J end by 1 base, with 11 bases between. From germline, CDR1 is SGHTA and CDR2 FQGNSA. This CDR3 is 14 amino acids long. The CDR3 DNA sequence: TGTGCCAGCAGCGCACAGGGACCGAACACTGAAGCTTTCTTT. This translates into CASSAQGPNTEAFF.

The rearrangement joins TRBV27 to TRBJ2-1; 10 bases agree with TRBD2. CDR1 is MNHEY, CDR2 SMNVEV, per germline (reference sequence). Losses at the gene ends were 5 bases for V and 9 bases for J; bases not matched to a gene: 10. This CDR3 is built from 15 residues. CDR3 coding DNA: TGTGCCAGCAGTGGGACCAGCGGGAGGGGTATTGAGCAGTTCTTC. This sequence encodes CASSGTSGRGIEQFF.

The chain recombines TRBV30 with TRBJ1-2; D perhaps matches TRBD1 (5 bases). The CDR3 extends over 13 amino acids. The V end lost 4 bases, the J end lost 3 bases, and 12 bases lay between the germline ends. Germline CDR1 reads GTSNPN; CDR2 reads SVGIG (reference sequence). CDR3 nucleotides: TGTGCCTGGACCCCGGGACGGGACTATGGCTACACCTTC. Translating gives CAWTPGRDYGYTF.

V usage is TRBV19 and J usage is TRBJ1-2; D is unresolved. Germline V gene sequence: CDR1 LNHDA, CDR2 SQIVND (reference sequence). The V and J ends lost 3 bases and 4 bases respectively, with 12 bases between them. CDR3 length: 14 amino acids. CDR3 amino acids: CASSMARSVYGYTF. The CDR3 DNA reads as TGTGCCAGTAGTATGGCTCGGAGCGTCTATGGCTACACCTTC.

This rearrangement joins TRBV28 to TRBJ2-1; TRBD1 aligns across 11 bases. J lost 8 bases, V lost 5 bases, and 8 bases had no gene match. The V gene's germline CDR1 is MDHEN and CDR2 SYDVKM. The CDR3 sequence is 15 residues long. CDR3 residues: CASSGSGQGADEQFF. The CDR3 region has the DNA TGTGCCAGCAGTGGGAGCGGACAGGGGGCGGATGAGCAGTTCTTC. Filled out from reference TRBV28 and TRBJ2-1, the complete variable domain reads DVKVTQSSRYLVKRTGEKVFLECVQDMDHENMFWYRQDPGLGLRLIYFSYDVKMKEKGDIPEGYSVSREKKERFSLILESASTNQTSMYLCASSGSGQGADEQFFGPGTRLTVL.

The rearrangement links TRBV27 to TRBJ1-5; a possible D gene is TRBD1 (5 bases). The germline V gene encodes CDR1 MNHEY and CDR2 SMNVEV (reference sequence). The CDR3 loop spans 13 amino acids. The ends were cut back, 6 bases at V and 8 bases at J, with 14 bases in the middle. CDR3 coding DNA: TGTGCCAGCAGCCCTCGGGGGGGTGAGCCCCAGCATTTT. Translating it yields CASSPRGGEPQHF.

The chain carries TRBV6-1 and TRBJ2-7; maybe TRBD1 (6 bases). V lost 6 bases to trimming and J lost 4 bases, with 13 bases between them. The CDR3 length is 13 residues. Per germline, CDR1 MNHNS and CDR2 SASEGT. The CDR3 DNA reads TGTGCCAGCAGGATGGGACACCCGTACGAGCAGTACTTC. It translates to CASRMGHPYEQYF.

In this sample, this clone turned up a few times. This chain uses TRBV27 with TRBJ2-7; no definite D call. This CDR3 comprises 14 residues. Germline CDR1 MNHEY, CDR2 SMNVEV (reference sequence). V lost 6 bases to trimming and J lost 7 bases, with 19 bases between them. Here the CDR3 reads CASSPSRPLREQYF. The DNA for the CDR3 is TGTGCCAGCAGCCCCAGCAGACCCCTAAGGGAGCAGTACTTC.

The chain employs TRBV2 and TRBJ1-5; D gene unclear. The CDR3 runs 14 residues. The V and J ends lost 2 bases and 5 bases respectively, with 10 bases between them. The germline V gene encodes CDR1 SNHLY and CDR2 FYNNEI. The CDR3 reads CASSEKGGYQPQHF. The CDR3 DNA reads TGTGCCAGCAGTGAAAAGGGTGGTTATCAGCCCCAGCATTTT.

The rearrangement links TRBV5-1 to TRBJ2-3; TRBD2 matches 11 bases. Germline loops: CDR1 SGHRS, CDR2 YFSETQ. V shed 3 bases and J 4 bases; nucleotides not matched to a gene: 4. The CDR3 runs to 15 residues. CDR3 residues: CASSSASGGPDTQYF. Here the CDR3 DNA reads TGCGCCAGCAGCTCGGCTAGCGGGGGGCCAGATACGCAGTATTTT.

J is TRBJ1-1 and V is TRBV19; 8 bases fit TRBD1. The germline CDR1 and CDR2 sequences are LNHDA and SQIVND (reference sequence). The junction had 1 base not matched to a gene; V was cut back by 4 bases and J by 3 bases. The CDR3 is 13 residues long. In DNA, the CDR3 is TGTGCCAGTAGTAACAGGGGGGACACTGAAGCTTTCTTT. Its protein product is CASSNRGDTEAFF.

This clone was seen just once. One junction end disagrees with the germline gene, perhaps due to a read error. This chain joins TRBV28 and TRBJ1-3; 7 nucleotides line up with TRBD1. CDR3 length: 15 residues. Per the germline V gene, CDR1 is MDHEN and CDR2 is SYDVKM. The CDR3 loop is CASSLGTVSGSTIYF. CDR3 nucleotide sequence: TGTGCCAGCAGTCTCGGGACAGTCTCTGGAAGCACCATATATTTT.

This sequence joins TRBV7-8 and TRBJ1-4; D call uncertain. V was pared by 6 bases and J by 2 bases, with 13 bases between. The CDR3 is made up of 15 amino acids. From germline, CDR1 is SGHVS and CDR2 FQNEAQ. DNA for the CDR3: TGTGCCAGCAGTCCCCGGGAGGGCACTAATGAAAAACTGTTTTTT. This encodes CASSPREGTNEKLFF.

CDR3 nucleotides: TGTGCCAGCAGTCAAGGGGACAGGGACTTTGAAAAACTGTTTTTT. It translates to CASSQGDRDFEKLFF. The chain recombines TRBV6-6 with TRBJ1-4; TRBD1 agrees at 9 bases. J lost 7 bases, V lost 5 bases, and 8 bases had no gene match. This CDR3 is 15 amino acids long. Per germline, CDR1 MNHNY and CDR2 SVGAGI (reference sequence).

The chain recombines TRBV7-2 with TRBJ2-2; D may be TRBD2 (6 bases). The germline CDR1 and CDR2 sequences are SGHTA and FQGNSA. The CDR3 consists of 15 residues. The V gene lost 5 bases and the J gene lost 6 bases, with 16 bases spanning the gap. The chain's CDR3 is CASSPGVFKSGELFF. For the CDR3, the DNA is TGTGCCAGCAGCCCGGGGGTCTTCAAGTCCGGGGAGCTGTTTTTT.

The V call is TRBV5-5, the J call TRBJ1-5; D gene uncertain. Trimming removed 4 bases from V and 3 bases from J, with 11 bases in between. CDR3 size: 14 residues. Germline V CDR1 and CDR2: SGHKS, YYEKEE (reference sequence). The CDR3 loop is CASSTDGVNQPQHF. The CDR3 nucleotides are TGTGCCAGCAGCACCGACGGCGTCAATCAGCCCCAGCATTTT.

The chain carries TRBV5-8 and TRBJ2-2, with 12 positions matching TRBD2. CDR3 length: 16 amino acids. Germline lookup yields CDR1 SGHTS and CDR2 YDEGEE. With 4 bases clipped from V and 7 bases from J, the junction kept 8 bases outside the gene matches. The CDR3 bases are TGTGCCAGCAGCGATCGGACTAGCGGGAATTTCGGGGAGCTGTTTTTT. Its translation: CASSDRTSGNFGELFF.

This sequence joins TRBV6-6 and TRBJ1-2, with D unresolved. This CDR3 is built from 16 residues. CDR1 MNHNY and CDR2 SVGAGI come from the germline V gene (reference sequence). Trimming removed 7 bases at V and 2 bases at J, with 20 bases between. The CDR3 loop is CASTPAGSQPNYGYTF. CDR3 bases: TGTGCCAGCACCCCCGCGGGCAGTCAACCGAACTATGGCTACACCTTC.

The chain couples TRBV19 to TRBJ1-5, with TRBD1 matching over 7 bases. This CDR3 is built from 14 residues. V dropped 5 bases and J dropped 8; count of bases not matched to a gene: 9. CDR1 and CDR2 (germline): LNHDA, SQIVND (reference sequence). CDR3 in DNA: TGTGCCAGTAGTGGGGGACAGTTAAGTAAGCCCCAGCATTTT. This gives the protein CASSGGQLSKPQHF. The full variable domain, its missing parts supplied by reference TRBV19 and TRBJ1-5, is DGGITQSPKYLFRKEGQNVTLSCEQNLNHDAMYWYRQDPGQGLRLIYYSQIVNDFQKGDIAEGYSVSREKKESFPLTVTSAQKNPTAFYLCASSGGQLSKPQHFGDGTRLSIL.

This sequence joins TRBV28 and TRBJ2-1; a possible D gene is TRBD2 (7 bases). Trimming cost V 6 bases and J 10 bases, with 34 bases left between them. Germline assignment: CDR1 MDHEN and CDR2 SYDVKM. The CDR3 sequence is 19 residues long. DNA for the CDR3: TGTGCCAGCAGCACCCCGGGGGGCCCCAAGGGAGGGCCCCTGTGGGAGCAGTTCTTC. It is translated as CASSTPGGPKGGPLWEQFF. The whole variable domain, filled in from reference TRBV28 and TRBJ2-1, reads DVKVTQSSRYLVKRTGEKVFLECVQDMDHENMFWYRQDPGLGLRLIYFSYDVKMKEKGDIPEGYSVSREKKERFSLILESASTNQTSMYLCASSTPGGPKGGPLWEQFFGPGTRLTVL.

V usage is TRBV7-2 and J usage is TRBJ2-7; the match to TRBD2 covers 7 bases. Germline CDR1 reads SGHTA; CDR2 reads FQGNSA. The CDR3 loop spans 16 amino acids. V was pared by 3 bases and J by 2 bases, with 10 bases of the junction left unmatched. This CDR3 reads CASSFVPQAGTYEQYF. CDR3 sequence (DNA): TGTGCCAGCAGCTTCGTCCCGCAAGCGGGGACCTACGAGCAGTACTTC.

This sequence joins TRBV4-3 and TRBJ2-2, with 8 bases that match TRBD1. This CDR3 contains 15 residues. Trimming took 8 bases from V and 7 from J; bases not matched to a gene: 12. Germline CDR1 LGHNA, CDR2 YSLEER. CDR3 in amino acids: CASSRGRGQIGELFF. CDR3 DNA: TGCGCCAGCTCAAGGGGCAGGGGGCAGATCGGGGAGCTGTTTTTT.

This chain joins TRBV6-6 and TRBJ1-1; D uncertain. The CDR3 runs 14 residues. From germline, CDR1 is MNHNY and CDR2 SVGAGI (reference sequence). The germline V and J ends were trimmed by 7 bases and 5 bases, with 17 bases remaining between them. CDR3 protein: CASTLPAGGTEAFF. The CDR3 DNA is TGTGCCAGCACCTTACCGGCGGGTGGGACTGAAGCTTTCTTT.

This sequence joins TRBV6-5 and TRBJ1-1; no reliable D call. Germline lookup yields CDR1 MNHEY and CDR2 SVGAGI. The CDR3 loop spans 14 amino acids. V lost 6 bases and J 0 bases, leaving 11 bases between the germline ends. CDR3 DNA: TGTGCCAGCAGGTACCCCGGCATGAACACTGAAGCTTTCTTT. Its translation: CASRYPGMNTEAFF.